This is a list of T cell receptor beta chains from one sample in a study of shared clonotypes between healthy human individuals. Measured with immunoSEQ multiplex PCR; TCRdb has only the in-frame clones, and not every one. Of about 380,000 clones in the sample, about 96% were seen once. The sample comprised memory CD8+ T cells sorted from blood. These receptors were taken from a man aged 25 to 40 in good health. The CDR3 runs from the conserved cysteine through the conserved F or W. Each record gives: V gene, J gene, D gene, clone size, CDR3 DNA, CDR3 protein. A D gene is named only where the DNA matches it firmly. Not every row has a clone size; where given, it reads once, few, many or a size class.

v_call: TRBV7-9
j_call: TRBJ1-2
d_call: .
clone_size: .
cdr3_nt: TGTGCCAGCAGCTTAAGGACAGCTAATGGCTACACCTTC
cdr3_aa: CASSLRTANGYTF

v_call: TRBV11-2
j_call: TRBJ1-1
d_call: .
clone_size: .
cdr3_nt: TGTGCCAGCAGCTCGACGGGAGGTTACACTGAAGCTTTCTTT
cdr3_aa: CASSSTGGYTEAFF

v_call: TRBV6-5
j_call: TRBJ1-3
d_call: .
clone_size: .
cdr3_nt: TGTGCCAGTACAGGAGGCGGAAACACCATATATTTT
cdr3_aa: CASTGGGNTIYF

v_call: TRBV5-1
j_call: TRBJ1-1
d_call: TRBD1
clone_size: .
cdr3_nt: TGCGCCAGCAGCTTTATCTCAGGGGGCACGATCAACACTGAAGCTTTCTTT
cdr3_aa: CASSFISGGTINTEAFF

v_call: TRBV18
j_call: TRBJ2-3
d_call: .
clone_size: .
cdr3_nt: TGTGCCAGCTCACGGGTCGGGGGCCTCAGGGCAGATACGCAGTATTTT
cdr3_aa: CASSRVGGLRADTQYF

v_call: TRBV5-4
j_call: TRBJ2-3
d_call: .
clone_size: .
cdr3_nt: TGTGCCACCATCCCCGGCACGGGGCCAGATACGCAGTATTTT
cdr3_aa: CATIPGTGPDTQYF

v_call: TRBV30
j_call: TRBJ1-3
d_call: TRBD1
clone_size: once
cdr3_nt: TGTGCCTGGAGGAGGACAGGGCGATTAAACACCATATATTTT
cdr3_aa: CAWRRTGRLNTIYF

v_call: TRBV28
j_call: TRBJ2-7
d_call: .
clone_size: .
cdr3_nt: TGTGCCAGCAGTTTCTCCCCTAGCCTAGCGAGGGTCTACGAGCAGTACTTC
cdr3_aa: CASSFSPSLARVYEQYF

v_call: TRBV2
j_call: TRBJ1-4
d_call: TRBD1
clone_size: .
cdr3_nt: TGTGCCAGCAAATTATCGACAGGGACTAATGAAAAACTGTTTTTT
cdr3_aa: CASKLSTGTNEKLFF

v_call: TRBV30
j_call: TRBJ2-7
d_call: .
clone_size: .
cdr3_nt: TGTGCCTGGAGTGTAAATCTCAACTACGAGCAGTACTTC
cdr3_aa: CAWSVNLNYEQYF

v_call: TRBV27
j_call: TRBJ2-3
d_call: TRBD2
clone_size: .
cdr3_nt: TGTGCCAGCAGTTTATCTACGGGAGGGCGCACAGATACGCAGTATTTT
cdr3_aa: CASSLSTGGRTDTQYF

v_call: TRBV5-1
j_call: TRBJ2-7
d_call: .
clone_size: .
cdr3_nt: TGCGCCAGCAGCTTGGCGGCCCTTTCCCACGAGCAGTACTTC
cdr3_aa: CASSLAALSHEQYF

v_call: TRBV30
j_call: TRBJ2-1
d_call: .
clone_size: once
cdr3_nt: TGTGCCTGGAGTCTCCCCCCGGGGCATAATGAGCAGTTCTTC
cdr3_aa: CAWSLPPGHNEQFF

v_call: TRBV6-6
j_call: TRBJ2-3
d_call: .
clone_size: .
cdr3_nt: TGTGCCAGCAGTAGCTACAGGGATACAGATACGCAGTATTTT
cdr3_aa: CASSSYRDTDTQYF

v_call: TRBV6-6
j_call: TRBJ2-7
d_call: .
clone_size: .
cdr3_nt: TGTGCCAGCAGTTACTCAGGGTCGGGGTCCGAGCAGTACTTC
cdr3_aa: CASSYSGSGSEQYF

v_call: TRBV2
j_call: TRBJ2-1
d_call: .
clone_size: .
cdr3_nt: TGTGCCAGCAGTGATCGGAGTCTCTCCTACAATGAGCAGTTCTTC
cdr3_aa: CASSDRSLSYNEQFF

v_call: TRBV7-8
j_call: TRBJ2-2
d_call: .
clone_size: .
cdr3_nt: TGTGCCAGCAGCTTAGTAGGTGGGAGTGGGACCGGGGAGCTGTTTTTT
cdr3_aa: CASSLVGGSGTGELFF

v_call: TRBV6-1
j_call: TRBJ2-7
d_call: .
clone_size: .
cdr3_nt: TGTGCCAGCAGTGAAAACCCCGCGGGCTCCTACGAGCAGTACTTC
cdr3_aa: CASSENPAGSYEQYF

v_call: TRBV28
j_call: TRBJ2-2
d_call: .
clone_size: .
cdr3_nt: TGTGCCAGCAGTTCTGGGATTAGGAGAGGATGGACCGGGGAGCTGTTTTTT
cdr3_aa: CASSSGIRRGWTGELFF

v_call: TRBV5-1
j_call: TRBJ1-3
d_call: .
clone_size: .
cdr3_nt: TGCGCCAGCAGCTTGGCCGTGTCAGCTGGAAACACCATATATTTT
cdr3_aa: CASSLAVSAGNTIYF

v_call: TRBV2
j_call: TRBJ2-3
d_call: .
clone_size: .
cdr3_nt: TGTGCCAGCACCTCATCCATGGGGGTAGATACGCAGTATTTT
cdr3_aa: CASTSSMGVDTQYF

v_call: TRBV5-1
j_call: TRBJ2-1
d_call: .
clone_size: once
cdr3_nt: TGCGCCAGCAGCCACGGAGTCCGCTATGAGCAGTTCTTC
cdr3_aa: CASSHGVRYEQFF

v_call: TRBV12-2
j_call: TRBJ2-3
d_call: .
clone_size: .
cdr3_nt: TGTGCAAGTCGCTGGGGACAGGGGCAGATAGATACGCAGTATTTT
cdr3_aa: CASRWGQGQIDTQYF

v_call: TRBV6-5
j_call: TRBJ2-3
d_call: TRBD1
clone_size: .
cdr3_nt: TGTGCCAGTACTAGGACAGGGGGCCCCACAGATACGCAGTATTTT
cdr3_aa: CASTRTGGPTDTQYF

v_call: TRBV7-6
j_call: TRBJ1-2
d_call: .
clone_size: .
cdr3_nt: TGTGCCAGCGCCGACCCCCCCCACACCTTC
cdr3_aa: CASADPPHTF

v_call: TRBV5-1
j_call: TRBJ1-5
d_call: .
clone_size: .
cdr3_nt: TGCGCCAGCAGCTACGAAGGGGGAGTGGGGCAGCCCCAGCATTTT
cdr3_aa: CASSYEGGVGQPQHF

v_call: TRBV2
j_call: TRBJ2-1
d_call: TRBD2
clone_size: .
cdr3_nt: TGTGCCAGCAGTCTGGGCGGGAGCTCCTACAATGAGCAGTTCTTC
cdr3_aa: CASSLGGSSYNEQFF

v_call: TRBV7-6
j_call: TRBJ2-5
d_call: .
clone_size: .
cdr3_nt: TGTGCCAGCAGCTTAGTTGTCAGGCCTTGGGGGGAGACCCAGTACTTC
cdr3_aa: CASSLVVRPWGETQYF

v_call: TRBV27
j_call: TRBJ2-1
d_call: TRBD2
clone_size: .
cdr3_nt: TGTGCCAGCAGCTCCGGGACTAGCACGGGTGAGCAGTTCTTC
cdr3_aa: CASSSGTSTGEQFF

v_call: TRBV6-5
j_call: TRBJ1-1
d_call: .
clone_size: .
cdr3_nt: TGTGCCAGCAGTTGGGCAAGGGGGATCACTGAAGCTTTCTTT
cdr3_aa: CASSWARGITEAFF

v_call: TRBV27
j_call: TRBJ2-6
d_call: .
clone_size: .
cdr3_nt: TGTGCCAGCAGCCATATCTTCTCTGGGGCCAACGTCCTGACTTTC
cdr3_aa: CASSHIFSGANVLTF

v_call: TRBV7-2
j_call: TRBJ2-7
d_call: .
clone_size: once
cdr3_nt: TGTGCCAGCAGCTTGGGGCCCCAAAAACGCGCCGAGCAGTACTTC
cdr3_aa: CASSLGPQKRAEQYF

v_call: TRBV7-8
j_call: TRBJ2-1
d_call: TRBD2
clone_size: once
cdr3_nt: TGTGCCAGCAGCTCCGGACTAGCGGGAGTAATAAGTGATGAGCAGTTCTTC
cdr3_aa: CASSSGLAGVISDEQFF

v_call: TRBV27
j_call: TRBJ2-1
d_call: TRBD1
clone_size: .
cdr3_nt: TGTGCCAGCAGACGCCGGGACAGGGACAATGAGCAGTTCTTC
cdr3_aa: CASRRRDRDNEQFF

v_call: TRBV5-1
j_call: TRBJ2-1
d_call: .
clone_size: once
cdr3_nt: TGCGCCAGCAGCTTGCCACAGAGCTCCTACAATGAGCAGTTCTTC
cdr3_aa: CASSLPQSSYNEQFF

v_call: TRBV6-6
j_call: TRBJ2-2
d_call: .
clone_size: .
cdr3_nt: TGTGCCAGCCTTAAGGGGGTTCTCCCCGGGGAGCTGTTTTTT
cdr3_aa: CASLKGVLPGELFF

v_call: TRBV5-1
j_call: TRBJ1-2
d_call: .
clone_size: .
cdr3_nt: TGCGCCAGCAGCTTGGGTTCCCAGGGGACGGATGGCTACACCTTC
cdr3_aa: CASSLGSQGTDGYTF

v_call: TRBV6-5
j_call: TRBJ2-5
d_call: TRBD2
clone_size: .
cdr3_nt: TGTGCCAGCAGTTACTGGACTAGCGGGAAGGAGACCCAGTACTTC
cdr3_aa: CASSYWTSGKETQYF

v_call: TRBV18
j_call: TRBJ2-7
d_call: .
clone_size: .
cdr3_nt: TGTGCCAGCTCACCAGGGACCTACTACGAGCAGTACTTC
cdr3_aa: CASSPGTYYEQYF

v_call: TRBV6-5
j_call: TRBJ2-5
d_call: TRBD1
clone_size: .
cdr3_nt: TGTGCCAGCAGTTACGGGACAGGGAAAGAGACCCAGTACTTC
cdr3_aa: CASSYGTGKETQYF

v_call: TRBV19
j_call: TRBJ1-5
d_call: TRBD1
clone_size: .
cdr3_nt: TGTGCCAGTAGCCTGTTAGGGGGCGGCAATCAGCCCCAGCATTTT
cdr3_aa: CASSLLGGGNQPQHF

v_call: TRBV7-9
j_call: TRBJ1-3
d_call: .
clone_size: .
cdr3_nt: TGTGCCAGCGTGAGCTCTGGAAACACCATATATTTT
cdr3_aa: CASVSSGNTIYF

v_call: TRBV10-3
j_call: TRBJ2-5
d_call: TRBD2
clone_size: .
cdr3_nt: TGTGCCACCAACCCCGGGTCGACTAGCGGAGAGACCCAGTACTTC
cdr3_aa: CATNPGSTSGETQYF

v_call: TRBV7-8
j_call: TRBJ2-1
d_call: .
clone_size: once
cdr3_nt: TGTGCCAGCAGCGACCCCTCTGGCGCAGTCTATGACGGTGAGCAGTTCTTC
cdr3_aa: CASSDPSGAVYDGEQFF

v_call: TRBV28
j_call: TRBJ2-5
d_call: TRBD2
clone_size: .
cdr3_nt: TGTGCCAGCAGTTTAAGCCCAATGGAGCCGGGGGGGACCCAGTACTTC
cdr3_aa: CASSLSPMEPGGTQYF

v_call: TRBV6-1
j_call: TRBJ2-3
d_call: .
clone_size: .
cdr3_nt: TGTGCCAGCAGTGGCCATGGGGCCCGGGGAGATACGCAGTATTTT
cdr3_aa: CASSGHGARGDTQYF